Here is one T cell receptor (beta chain) with its context. Its specificity is not known. CDR1 and CDR2 from the germline V gene are KGHDR and SFDVKD. The CDR3 spans 13 residues. The V end was cut by 7 bases, the J end by 3 bases, with 9 bases between. These data come from a study of T cells in Graves' hyperthyroidism and ophthalmopathy. Across the whole study: Prior to any treatment, at the point of initial diagnosis, peripheral blood was collected.

Study-wide findings and caveats: Most clonotypes expanded in the thyroid (above 0.001) were also present in blood. Progression to ophthalmopathy was predicted a median of about six months early.

Patients were excluded for uncontrolled infection, other autoimmune disease, pregnancy or lactation. Amplification of TCR beta CDR3 regions was performed using RNA transcripts as template. TCR CDR3 underwent first-round RT-PCR with the HTBI primer set. TCRdb fed the multiplex PCR reads into MiXCR, producing one record per CDR3 protein. The repertoire holds 460,000 or so distinct CDR3 sequences, with roughly an eighth as singletons. The TCR originated in a woman younger than 30 with Graves' hyperthyroidism. The genes are TRBV24-1 and TRBJ1-5; D gene unclear. What was sequenced was blood. CDR3 nucleotides: TGTGCCACCAGCCGGGATTTCAATCAGCCCCAGCATTTT. It codes for CATSRDFNQPQHF.